This T cell receptor (beta chain) was found in a study of OX40 agonist ivuxolimab in advanced cancers. Study-wide background: Participants could have had prior anti-PD-1, anti-PD-L1 or anti-CTLA-4 therapy, and approximately 40% had some.

Blood was sampled at baseline, cycle 4 day 1, and cycle 7 day 1. The assay was immunoSEQ multiplex PCR, and TCRdb's table has in-frame clones only and misses some. The sample has 50,000 to 80,000 clones; roughly 84% are singletons. Study conclusions and caveats: It was not determined which antigens were specifically recognized by the peripheral T cells that had undergone clonal expansion. CD8+ T cells were the subset that, on average, had more expanded clones than CD4+.

As to this clone: The antigen is undetermined.

The source of this sequence is an adult with an advanced solid tumor such as melanoma, head and neck, liver or kidney cancer. The material sequenced was CD4+ or CD8+ T cells sorted from blood, taken in a trial of the OX40 agonist ivuxolimab.

The CDR3 nucleotides are TGTGCCAGCAGGGAACAGGGGGCGGGGGAGACCCAGTACTTC. Its protein is CASREQGAGETQYF. The chain couples TRBV2 to TRBJ2-5; 9 positions match TRBD1. Germline CDR1 and CDR2: SNHLY and FYNNEI. Trimming took 6 bases from V and 5 from J; bases not matched to a gene: 7. CDR3 size: 14 residues.